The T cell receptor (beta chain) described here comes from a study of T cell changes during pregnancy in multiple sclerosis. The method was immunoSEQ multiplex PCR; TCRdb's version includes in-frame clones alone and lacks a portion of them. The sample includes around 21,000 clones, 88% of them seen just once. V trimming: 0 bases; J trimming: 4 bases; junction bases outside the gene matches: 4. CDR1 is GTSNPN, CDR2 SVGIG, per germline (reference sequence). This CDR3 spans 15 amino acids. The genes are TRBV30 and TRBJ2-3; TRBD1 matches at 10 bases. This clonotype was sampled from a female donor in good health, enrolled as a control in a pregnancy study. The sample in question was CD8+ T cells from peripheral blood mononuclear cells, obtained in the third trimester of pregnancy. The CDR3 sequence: CAWSVGTGASDTQYF. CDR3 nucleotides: TGTGCCTGGAGTGTTGGGACAGGGGCCTCAGATACGCAGTATTTT.